This TCR beta chain was captured by sequencing in a study of graft-versus-host responses after intestinal transplantation. On the study more broadly: Transplants were multivisceral, liver-intestinal, or isolated intestinal.

TCRdb's copy holds only in-frame clones and misses some; the assay was immunoSEQ multiplex PCR. The sample includes roughly 89,000 clones, around nine tenths of them seen just once. This clone was seen once. The antigen is not known. General study points: Patients who carried graft-donor T cell macrochimerism also had high graft-versus-host to host-versus-graft clonal ratios in their allografts. Peak circulating GvH clone levels were associated with early post-transplant HvG declines. Investigators detected GvH clones in recipient marrow, with some emerging earlier in ileum or blood.

This CDR3 spans 13 amino acids. The V gene's germline CDR1 is GTSNPN and CDR2 SVGIG (reference sequence). Losses at the gene ends were 5 bases for V and 5 bases for J; bases not matched to a gene: 6. The specimen comprised unstimulated CD4+ T cells sorted from spleen or lymph node cells, sampled before intestinal transplant. This clonotype was sampled from a human donor who received an intestinal transplant. The chain combines TRBV30 with TRBJ2-5, with 9 bases lining up with TRBD1. This CDR3 is CAWGGQGAETQYF. The CDR3 bases are TGTGCCTGGGGGGGACAGGGTGCCGAGACCCAGTACTTC.